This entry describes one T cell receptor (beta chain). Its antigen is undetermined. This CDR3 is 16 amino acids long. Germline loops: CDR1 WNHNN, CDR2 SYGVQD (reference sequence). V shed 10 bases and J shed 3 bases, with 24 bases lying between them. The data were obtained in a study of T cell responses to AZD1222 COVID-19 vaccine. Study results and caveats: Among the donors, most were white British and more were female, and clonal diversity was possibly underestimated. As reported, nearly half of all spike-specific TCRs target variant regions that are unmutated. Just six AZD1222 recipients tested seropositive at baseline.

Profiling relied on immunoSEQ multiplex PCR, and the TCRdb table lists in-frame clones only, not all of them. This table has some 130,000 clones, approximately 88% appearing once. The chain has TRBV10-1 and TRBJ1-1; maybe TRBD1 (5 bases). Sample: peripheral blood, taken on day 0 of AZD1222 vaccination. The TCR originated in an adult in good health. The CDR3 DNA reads TGCGCCACCGTTAATCTGACAGTCGGATTGGACACTGAAGCTTTCTTT. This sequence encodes CATVNLTVGLDTEAFF.